This entry is about one TCR beta chain. The data originate from a study of blood T cell repertoires in COVID-19. Trimming cost V 5 bases and J 0 bases; bases outside gene matches: 9. This CDR3 spans 17 amino acids. Germline values: CDR1 KGHDR, CDR2 SFDVKD. TCRdb keeps only in-frame clones here, not all; method: immunoSEQ multiplex PCR. The sample has more than 200,000 clones; around 82% are singletons. The J gene is TRBJ1-1, the V gene TRBV24-1, with 9 bases lining up with TRBD1. This receptor was identified in a woman in her 40s with acute COVID-19. The sample was PBMCs or T cells enriched from blood (not recorded which). The CDR3 nucleotides are TGTGCCACCAGTGGGGAATCGGGACAGGGATTGAACACTGAAGCTTTCTTT. Translated: CATSGESGQGLNTEAFF.